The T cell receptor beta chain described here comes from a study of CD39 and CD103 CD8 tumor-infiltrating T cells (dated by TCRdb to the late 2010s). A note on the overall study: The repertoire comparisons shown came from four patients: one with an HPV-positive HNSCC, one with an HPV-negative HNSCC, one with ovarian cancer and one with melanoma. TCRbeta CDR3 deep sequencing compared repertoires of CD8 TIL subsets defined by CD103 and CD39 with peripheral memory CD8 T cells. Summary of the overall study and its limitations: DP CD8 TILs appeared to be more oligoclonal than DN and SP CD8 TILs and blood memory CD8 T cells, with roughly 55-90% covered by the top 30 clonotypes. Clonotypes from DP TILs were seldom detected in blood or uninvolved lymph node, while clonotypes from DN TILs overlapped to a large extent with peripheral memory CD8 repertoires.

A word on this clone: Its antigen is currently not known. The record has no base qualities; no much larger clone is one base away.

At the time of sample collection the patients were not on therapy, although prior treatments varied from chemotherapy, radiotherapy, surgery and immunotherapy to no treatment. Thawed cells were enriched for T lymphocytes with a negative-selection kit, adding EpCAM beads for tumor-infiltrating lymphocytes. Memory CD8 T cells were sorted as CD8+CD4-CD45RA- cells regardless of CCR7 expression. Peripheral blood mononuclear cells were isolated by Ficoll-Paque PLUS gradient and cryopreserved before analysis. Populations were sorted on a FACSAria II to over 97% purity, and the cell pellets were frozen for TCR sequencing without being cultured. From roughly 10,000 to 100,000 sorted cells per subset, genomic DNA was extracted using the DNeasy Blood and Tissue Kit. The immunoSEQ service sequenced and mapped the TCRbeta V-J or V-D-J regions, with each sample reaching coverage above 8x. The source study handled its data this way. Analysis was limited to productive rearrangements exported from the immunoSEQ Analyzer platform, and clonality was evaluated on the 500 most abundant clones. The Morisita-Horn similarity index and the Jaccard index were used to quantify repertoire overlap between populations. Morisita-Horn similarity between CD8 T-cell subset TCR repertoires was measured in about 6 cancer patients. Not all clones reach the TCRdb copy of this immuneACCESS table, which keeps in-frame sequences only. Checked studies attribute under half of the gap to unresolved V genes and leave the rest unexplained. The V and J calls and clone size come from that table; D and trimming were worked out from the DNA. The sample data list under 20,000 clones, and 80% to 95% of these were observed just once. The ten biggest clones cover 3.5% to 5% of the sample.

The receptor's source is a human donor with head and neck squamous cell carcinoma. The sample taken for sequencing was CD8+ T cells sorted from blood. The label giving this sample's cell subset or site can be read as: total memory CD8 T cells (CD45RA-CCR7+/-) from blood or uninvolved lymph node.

In nucleotides, the sequence is TGTGCCAGTAGTATAGGTGCTCGGGGGACCCAAGGCTATGAGCAGTTCTTC. Translated, this is CASSIGARGTQGYEQFF. The sequence is built from TRBV19 and TRBJ2-1; a tentative D match to TRBD2 spans 6 bases. The germline ends are 21 bases apart after V is trimmed by 1 base and J by 8 bases. Counted from cysteine to phenylalanine, this CDR3 has 17 amino acids. Left in the record is the CDR3 DNA by itself, 51 bases read in frame from the first base. In the germline V gene (reference sequence), CDR1 corresponds to LNHDA and CDR2 to SQIVND.